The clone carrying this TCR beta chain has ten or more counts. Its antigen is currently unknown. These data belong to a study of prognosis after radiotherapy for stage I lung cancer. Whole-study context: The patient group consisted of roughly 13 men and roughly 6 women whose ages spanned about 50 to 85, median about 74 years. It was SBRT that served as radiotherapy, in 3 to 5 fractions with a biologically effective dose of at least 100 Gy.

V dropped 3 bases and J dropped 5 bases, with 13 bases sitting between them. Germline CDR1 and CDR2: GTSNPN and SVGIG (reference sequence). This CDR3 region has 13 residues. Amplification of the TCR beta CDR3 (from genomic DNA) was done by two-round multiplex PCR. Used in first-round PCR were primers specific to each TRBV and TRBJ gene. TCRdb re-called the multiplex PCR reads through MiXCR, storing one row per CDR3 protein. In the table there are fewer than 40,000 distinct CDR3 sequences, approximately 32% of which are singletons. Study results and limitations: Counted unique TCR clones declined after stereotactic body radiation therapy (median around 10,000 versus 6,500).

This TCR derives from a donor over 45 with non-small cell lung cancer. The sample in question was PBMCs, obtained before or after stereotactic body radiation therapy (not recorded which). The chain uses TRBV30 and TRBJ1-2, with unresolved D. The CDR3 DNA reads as TGTGCCTGGAGCGAGGGCCGCCGATATGGCTACACCTTC. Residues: CAWSEGRRYGYTF.